The 15 T cell receptor beta chains listed next were all sequenced from one sample in a study of T cells after yellow fever vaccination. TCRdb re-derived calls from the 5' RACE reads in MiXCR, one entry per CDR3 protein. The sample yields some 9,300 distinct CDR3 sequences, around 5.2% seen once. The sample in question was PBMCs, either bulk or a sorted T-cell subset (CD4+, CD8+, memory, or dextramer-sorted; not recorded which), obtained around 15 days after the first yellow fever vaccination. The receptors were gathered from a young man who received the YFV17D yellow fever vaccine.

This clonotype is deemed medium-sized. The CDR3 sequence: CATSDRSGGVYNEQFF. The CDR3 coding sequence is TGTGCCACCAGTGACCGAAGCGGGGGGGTCTACAATGAGCAGTTCTTC. The chain combines TRBV24-1 with TRBJ2-1; 10 positions match TRBD2. Germline trimming cut 4 bases from V and 3 bases from J; bases unmatched to any gene: 5. The CDR3 loop spans 16 amino acids. Germline values: CDR1 KGHDR, CDR2 SFDVKD.

This clonotype was found many times. V gene TRBV7-2 combines with J gene TRBJ1-4; D not resolved. This CDR3 contains 16 residues. Between the trimmed V and J ends, which lost 6 bases and 5 bases, there was a span of 19 bases. Germline V gene lookup returns CDR1 SGHTA and CDR2 FQGNSA. DNA of the CDR3: TGTGCCAGCAGTAGATCGAGAGGGTCGGGAAATGAAAAACTGTTTTTT. Protein product: CASSRSRGSGNEKLFF.

This clonotype was detected many times. The chain is built from TRBV4-2 and TRBJ2-2; TRBD2 matches 9 bases. The germline V gene has CDR1 LGHNA and CDR2 YNFKEQ. With 0 bases clipped from V and 6 bases from J, the junction kept 11 bases outside the gene matches. CDR3 length: 18 amino acids. DNA of the CDR3: TGTGCCAGCAGCCAAGACCCACCCGGGACTAGCTTCGCCGGGGAGCTGTTTTTT. Encoded protein: CASSQDPPGTSFAGELFF.

This clonotype occurred many times. The V gene is TRBV28, the J gene TRBJ2-3; D is uncertain. Germline loops: CDR1 MDHEN, CDR2 SYDVKM. V lost 6 bases and J 0 bases, leaving 10 bases between the germline ends. This CDR3 contains 14 residues. In DNA, the CDR3 is TGTGCCAGCAGCCCGGAGAGTAGCACAGATACGCAGTATTTT. Amino acid sequence: CASSPESSTDTQYF. Variable domain in full (rest from reference TRBV28 and TRBJ2-3): DVKVTQSSRYLVKRTGEKVFLECVQDMDHENMFWYRQDPGLGLRLIYFSYDVKMKEKGDIPEGYSVSREKKERFSLILESASTNQTSMYLCASSPESSTDTQYFGPGTRLTVL.

This clonotype has a count of ten or more. CDR3 sequence (DNA): TGTGCCAGTAGTATAGTTGCTAGCGCCAATGAGCAGTTCTTC. It yields the protein CASSIVASANEQFF. The chain employs TRBV19 and TRBJ2-1; TRBD2 is a possible D gene (6 bases). Germline V CDR1 and CDR2: LNHDA, SQIVND (reference sequence). This CDR3 is built from 14 residues. V was cut by 1 base and J by 6 bases, with 10 bases left in between.

This clonotype showed up many times. V is TRBV13 and J is TRBJ1-6; D is possibly TRBD1 (6 bases). Germline lookup yields CDR1 PRHDT and CDR2 FYEKMQ (reference sequence). V lost 4 bases to trimming and J lost 8 bases, with 18 bases between them. The CDR3 spans 16 residues. This CDR3 reads CASSSRPDSPYSPLHF. The DNA of the CDR3 is TGTGCCAGCAGCTCGAGACCGGACAGTCCATATTCACCCCTCCACTTT.

Sample share makes this clonotype medium-sized (0.01 to 0.1%). This rearrangement joins TRBV5-1 to TRBJ1-1; no definite D call. Germline CDR1 and CDR2: SGHRS and YFSETQ. The ends were cut back, 0 bases at V and 0 bases at J, with 9 bases in the middle. This CDR3 is built from 15 residues. CDR3 sequence reads: CASSLVPGVNTEAFF. DNA for the CDR3: TGCGCCAGCAGCTTGGTACCCGGGGTGAACACTGAAGCTTTCTTT.

This clonotype has at least ten counts. The genes are TRBV29-1 and TRBJ2-3; perhaps D is TRBD1 or TRBD2 (5 bases each). This CDR3 spans 14 amino acids. The germline V gene has CDR1 SQVTM and CDR2 ANQGSEA. V was clipped by 6 bases and J by 5 bases, with 18 bases between them. CDR3 protein: CSVAIEGQGDTQYF. As DNA, the CDR3 is TGCAGCGTCGCAATAGAGGGGCAAGGAGATACGCAGTATTTT.

This clonotype was recorded at least ten times. The chain has TRBV7-6 and TRBJ1-1, with 8 bases matching TRBD1. The CDR3 runs 14 residues. CDR1 is SGHVS, CDR2 FNYEAQ, per germline. Unmatched junction bases numbered 4, after V lost 4 bases and J lost 3 bases. The CDR3 DNA is TGTGCCAGCAGCTACATGACAGGGGACACTGAAGCTTTCTTT. Translated, it gives CASSYMTGDTEAFF.

This clonotype came up many times. V usage is TRBV9 and J usage is TRBJ2-3; TRBD1 might be the D (6 bases). CDR1 SGDLS and CDR2 YYNGEE come from the germline V gene. Between the trimmed V and J ends, which lost 4 bases and 1 base, there was a span of 13 bases. This CDR3 has 15 residues. CDR3 sequence (DNA): TGTGCCAGCAGCTCAGGGGCCGGGGGCACAGATACGCAGTATTTT. Protein sequence: CASSSGAGGTDTQYF.

This clonotype was picked up many times. This chain links TRBV20-1 with TRBJ2-7; D is unresolved. CDR1 and CDR2 from the germline V gene are DFQATT and SNEGSKA (reference sequence). This CDR3 is built from 14 residues. Trimming took off 3 bases at V and 2 bases at J, with 14 bases between the two ends. The CDR3 bases are TGCAGTGCTAGTGGGGTGGGAACCCCCTACGAGCAGTACTTC. It codes for CSASGVGTPYEQYF.

Many counts were recorded for this clonotype. The rearrangement joins TRBV4-3 to TRBJ2-1, with D unresolved. Germline-derived CDR1 and CDR2 are LGHNA and YSLEER. V was trimmed by 0 bases and J by 5 bases, leaving 11 bases between them. This CDR3 contains 15 residues. The CDR3 sequence is CASSQEGRSDNEQFF. For the CDR3, the DNA is TGCGCCAGCAGCCAAGAGGGCAGGAGCGACAATGAGCAGTTCTTC.

The V call is TRBV15, the J call TRBJ1-5; D remains ambiguous. The CDR3 has 8 residues. Germline V gives CDR1 LNHNV, CDR2 YYDKDF (reference sequence). The CDR3 DNA sequence: TGTAGCAATCAGCCCCAGCATTTT. Translating it yields CSNQPQHF.

This clonotype was observed at least ten times. This rearrangement joins TRBV7-9 to TRBJ1-5; D unresolved. The V gene lost 1 base and the J gene lost 2 bases, with 6 bases spanning the gap. Germline-derived CDR1 and CDR2 are SEHNR and FQNEAQ (reference sequence). The CDR3 has 14 residues. The CDR3 spells CASSLGQGNQPQHF. The CDR3 bases are TGTGCCAGCAGCTTAGGTCAGGGCAATCAGCCCCAGCATTTT.

This clonotype showed up many times. This chain uses TRBV5-5 with TRBJ2-3; D gene uncertain. CDR3 length: 14 residues. Between the trimmed V and J ends, which lost 4 bases and 4 bases, there was a span of 13 bases. The V gene's germline CDR1 is SGHKS and CDR2 YYEKEE (reference sequence). The CDR3 here is CASSGGPLADTQYF. CDR3 DNA sequence: TGTGCCAGCAGCGGTGGGCCCCTGGCAGATACGCAGTATTTT.